Shown below are 29 T cell receptor beta chains from a single sample sequenced in a study of graft-versus-host responses after intestinal transplantation. Using immunoSEQ multiplex PCR, the repertoire was profiled, and TCRdb retains in-frame clones only, with some absent. The sample yields tens of thousands of clones, 90% seen once. The antigens of these receptors remain unknown. This specimen consisted of unstimulated CD8+ T cells sorted from spleen or lymph node cells, obtained before intestinal transplant. The receptors were gathered from a human donor who received an intestinal transplant.

Comments on this clone: The junction departs from germline at one end; a sequencing error may be responsible. This chain connects TRBV2 to TRBJ1-1, with a weak D call TRBD1 (6 bases). CDR3 length: 17 residues. Germline V lookup: CDR1 SNHLY, CDR2 FYNNEI. CDR3 sequence: CASNESPGTPLNTEAFF. The CDR3 DNA follows: TGTGCCAGCAATGAAAGTCCCGGGACACCTCTGAACACTGAAGCTTTCTTT.

The V and J genes are TRBV9 and TRBJ2-2; 8 bases line up with TRBD2. With 3 bases clipped from V and 7 bases from J, the junction kept 5 bases outside the gene matches. Germline-derived CDR1 and CDR2 are SGDLS and YYNGEE. CDR3 size: 14 residues. The CDR3 DNA follows: TGTGCCAGCAGCGAAGGGACTAGTAGCGGGGAGCTGTTTTTT. Encoded protein: CASSEGTSSGELFF.

This clone was recorded only once. Other DNA sequences in the same sample also yield this CDR3. The V gene is TRBV27, the J gene TRBJ1-5; maybe TRBD1 (6 bases). The length of the CDR3 is 13 residues. Germline V gene lookup returns CDR1 MNHEY and CDR2 SMNVEV (reference sequence). Trimming removed 3 bases from V and 4 bases from J, with 7 bases in between. The CDR3 DNA is TGTGCCAGCAGTTTGGGGGCTAATCAGCCCCAGCATTTT. It codes for CASSLGANQPQHF.

The J gene is TRBJ2-3, the V gene TRBV4-1, with 12 positions matching TRBD2. The CDR3 consists of 16 residues. The V gene end was trimmed by 5 bases and the J gene end by 4 bases; junction bases not matched to a gene: 7. The germline V gene has CDR1 MGHRA and CDR2 YSYEKL. CDR3 bases: TGCGCCAGCAGCGCCCTAGCGGGGGGGGCATCAGATACGCAGTATTTT. Its translation is CASSALAGGASDTQYF.

This rearrangement joins TRBV19 to TRBJ2-7; 8 bases are shared with TRBD1. Germline lookup yields CDR1 LNHDA and CDR2 SQIVND (reference sequence). The CDR3 contains 14 residues. After removal of 7 bases from V and 2 bases from J, the junction contained 7 bases not matched to a gene. CDR3 sequence: CASTPGGLAYEQYF. The DNA for the CDR3 is TGTGCCAGTACCCCAGGGGGCCTGGCCTACGAGCAGTACTTC.

This clone occurred once. The gene calls are TRBV9 and TRBJ1-1; 8 bases agree with TRBD1. There are 13 residues in the CDR3. The trim removed 0 bases at V and 6 bases at J, leaving 1 base unmatched. Germline CDR1 reads SGDLS; CDR2 reads YYNGEE. CDR3 nucleotides: TGTGCCAGCAGCGTAGGGACAGGGTCTGAAGCTTTCTTT. This gives the protein CASSVGTGSEAFF.

The gene calls are TRBV13 and TRBJ2-7, with D maybe TRBD1 (5 bases). In germline, CDR1 is PRHDT, CDR2 FYEKMQ (reference sequence). The CDR3 has 13 residues. Deletions cut 7 bases from V and 0 bases from J, with 10 bases between. CDR3 in amino acids: CASTDSDSYEQYF. CDR3 DNA: TGTGCCAGCACTGACAGCGACTCCTACGAGCAGTACTTC.

The chain is built from TRBV5-6 and TRBJ2-1; D is unclear. From germline, CDR1 is SGHDT and CDR2 YYEEEE. This CDR3 comprises 12 residues. V was shortened by 4 bases and J by 3 bases, with 5 bases between the two germline ends. The DNA for the CDR3 is TGTGCCAGCAGCCTAGACTACAATGAGCAGTTCTTC. Translation: CASSLDYNEQFF.

The gene calls are TRBV5-6 and TRBJ1-2; TRBD1 matches 8 bases. The junction had 12 bases not matched to a gene; V was cut back by 4 bases and J by 4 bases. The CDR3 contains 16 residues. The germline CDR1 and CDR2 sequences are SGHDT and YYEEEE. In DNA, the CDR3 is TGTGCCAGCAGCCCCTGGACAGGGTATGTGACCTATGGCTACACCTTC. It encodes CASSPWTGYVTYGYTF. Supplemented by reference TRBV5-6 and TRBJ1-2, the full variable domain reads DAGVTQSPTHLIKTRGQQVTLRCSPKSGHDTVSWYQQALGQGPQFIFQYYEEEERQRGNFPDRFSGHQFPNYSSELNVNALLLGDSALYLCASSPWTGYVTYGYTFGSGTRLTVV.

This clone was seen more than once but under ten times. The chain has TRBV7-9 and TRBJ2-2; D unclear. V was cut by 0 bases and J by 7 bases, with 6 bases left in between. Germline V gives CDR1 SEHNR, CDR2 FQNEAQ (reference sequence). The CDR3 is 13 amino acids. The CDR3 is CASSLALSGELFF. CDR3 coding DNA: TGTGCCAGCAGCTTAGCGCTCAGCGGGGAGCTGTTTTTT.

The chain recombines TRBV6-5 with TRBJ1-1; D ambiguous. CDR3 length equals 14 residues. Germline-derived CDR1 and CDR2 are MNHEY and SVGAGI. Trimming removed 4 bases at V and 1 base at J, with 10 bases between. CDR3 DNA: TGTGCCAGCAGTTTTGGGCAGTCGAACACTGAAGCTTTCTTT. It translates to CASSFGQSNTEAFF.

The chain has TRBV5-4 and TRBJ2-7, with 12 bases fitting TRBD2. Germline V gene data show CDR1 as SGHNT and CDR2 as YYREEE (reference sequence). The V and J ends lost 4 bases and 0 bases, in that order; junction bases with no gene match: 5. The CDR3 loop spans 16 amino acids. The CDR3 protein is CASSHWTSGVSYEQYF. The CDR3 DNA follows: TGTGCCAGCAGCCACTGGACTAGCGGGGTCTCCTACGAGCAGTACTTC.

The chain uses TRBV7-6 and TRBJ2-5; 7 nucleotides align to TRBD2. The CDR3 spans 14 residues. V lost 8 bases, J lost 2 bases, and 8 bases stayed unmatched. Germline values: CDR1 SGHVS, CDR2 FNYEAQ. CDR3: CASVKERDQETQYF. For the CDR3, the DNA is TGTGCCAGCGTGAAGGAGCGGGATCAAGAGACCCAGTACTTC. Filled out from reference TRBV7-6 and TRBJ2-5, the complete variable domain reads GAGVSQSPRYKVTKRGQDVALRCDPISGHVSLYWYRQALGQGPEFLTYFNYEAQQDKSGLPNDRFSAERPEGSISTLTIQRTEQRDSAMYRCASVKERDQETQYFGPGTRLLVL.

The V gene is TRBV2, the J gene TRBJ1-2; D possibly corresponds to TRBD1 (6 bases). V lost 2 bases to trimming and J lost 0 bases, with 13 bases between them. The germline CDR1 and CDR2 sequences are SNHLY and FYNNEI. The CDR3 runs to 16 residues. Here the CDR3 reads CASSETGSIPNYGYTF. As DNA, the CDR3 is TGTGCCAGCAGTGAAACAGGGTCGATCCCTAACTATGGCTACACCTTC.

The chain has TRBV9 and TRBJ2-3; the D is unclear. The CDR3 length is 15 residues. From germline, CDR1 is SGDLS and CDR2 YYNGEE. Trimming took 0 bases from V and 4 from J, leaving 12 bases between them. CDR3 bases: TGTGCCAGCAGCGTAGGGTCCGGTCCGGCAGATACGCAGTATTTT. Amino acid sequence: CASSVGSGPADTQYF.

The chain has TRBV27 and TRBJ1-1; 9 positions agree with TRBD1. The V gene end was trimmed by 6 bases and the J gene end by 4 bases; junction bases not matched to a gene: 6. In germline, CDR1 is MNHEY, CDR2 SMNVEV (reference sequence). The CDR3 is made up of 14 amino acids. This chain's CDR3 is CASSSQTGGTEAFF. The CDR3 DNA follows: TGTGCCAGCAGCTCCCAGACAGGGGGCACTGAAGCTTTCTTT.

The rearrangement uses TRBV19 and TRBJ2-2, with 7 nucleotides matching TRBD1. Germline CDR1 reads LNHDA; CDR2 reads SQIVND (reference sequence). This CDR3 contains 13 residues. After removal of 7 bases from V and 13 bases from J, the junction contained 12 bases not matched to a gene. The CDR3 region is CASTTTTGDGLFF. The CDR3 coding sequence is TGTGCCAGTACGACGACAACAGGGGACGGGCTGTTTTTT.

The J gene is TRBJ1-2, the V gene TRBV5-4, with D tentatively TRBD1 (6 bases). Germline values: CDR1 SGHNT, CDR2 YYREEE (reference sequence). Between the trimmed V and J ends, which lost 4 bases and 7 bases, there was a span of 14 bases. The CDR3 spans 13 residues. Here the CDR3 reads CASSVQGNAGYTF. The CDR3 DNA sequence: TGTGCCAGCAGCGTACAGGGAAATGCTGGCTACACCTTC.

This clone appeared once. This chain joins TRBV11-2 and TRBJ1-1; no clear D. The V gene lost 3 bases and the J gene lost 5 bases, with 7 bases spanning the gap. The CDR3 is 12 amino acids. The germline V gene encodes CDR1 SGHAT and CDR2 FQNNGV. The CDR3 reads CASSFGGTEAFF. CDR3 bases: TGTGCCAGCAGCTTCGGAGGTACTGAAGCTTTCTTT.

The rearrangement uses TRBV2 and TRBJ1-1; TRBD1 is a possible D gene (5 bases). The germline CDR1 and CDR2 sequences are SNHLY and FYNNEI. V was cut by 2 bases and J by 5 bases, with 12 bases left in between. The CDR3 runs 14 residues. DNA for the CDR3: TGTGCCAGCAGTGAACCGTGGGGGGGGACTGAAGCTTTCTTT. It yields the protein CASSEPWGGTEAFF. Full variable domain (missing parts from reference TRBV2 and TRBJ1-1): EPEVTQTPSHQVTQMGQEVILRCVPISNHLYFYWYRQILGQKVEFLVSFYNNEISEKSEIFDDQFSVERPDGSNFTLKIRSTKLEDSAMYFCASSEPWGGTEAFFGQGTRLTVV.

V usage is TRBV6-1 and J usage is TRBJ2-7, with a possible D match to TRBD2 (6 bases). The CDR3 totals 15 residues. Germline V gene data show CDR1 as MNHNS and CDR2 as SASEGT. V lost 2 bases to trimming and J lost 0 bases, with 11 bases between them. Written as DNA, the CDR3 is TGTGCCAGCAGTGAATGGGACTCTAGCTCCTACGAGCAGTACTTC. Translated, it gives CASSEWDSSSYEQYF.

V gene TRBV7-6 combines with J gene TRBJ1-1, with D perhaps TRBD1 (5 bases). There are 17 residues in the CDR3. Trimming took 5 bases from V and 0 from J, leaving 19 bases between them. Germline V gives CDR1 SGHVS, CDR2 FNYEAQ. The CDR3 region is CASSPTHATEMNTEAFF. The CDR3 nucleotides read TGTGCCAGCAGCCCCACACATGCGACAGAAATGAACACTGAAGCTTTCTTT. Based on the CDR3 plus reference TRBV7-6 and TRBJ1-1, the full variable domain is GAGVSQSPRYKVTKRGQDVALRCDPISGHVSLYWYRQALGQGPEFLTYFNYEAQQDKSGLPNDRFSAERPEGSISTLTIQRTEQRDSAMYRCASSPTHATEMNTEAFFGQGTRLTVV.

This clone was found a few times. Other nucleotide sequences in the sample specify the same CDR3. The chain has TRBV5-4 and TRBJ2-5, with D possibly being TRBD1 or TRBD2 (5 bases each). The germline CDR1 and CDR2 sequences are SGHNT and YYREEE (reference sequence). V shed 4 bases and J shed 5 bases, with 12 bases lying between them. The CDR3 sequence is 13 residues long. CDR3 nucleotides: TGTGCCAGCAGCCTGGGGGTAGCTGAGACCCAGTACTTC. Translating gives CASSLGVAETQYF.

The rearrangement links TRBV10-3 to TRBJ2-2; 7 bases are a match to TRBD1. The CDR3 runs 12 residues. Trimming removed 7 bases from V and 6 bases from J; junction bases left unmatched: 2. The germline V gene encodes CDR1 ENHRY and CDR2 SYGVKD. CDR3 coding DNA: TGTGCCATCACAGGGGGTGCCGGGGAGCTGTTTTTT. This gives the protein CAITGGAGELFF.

The CDR3 protein is CASSTTTGGDQPQHF. The CDR3 DNA follows: TGTGCCAGCAGCACCACGACAGGGGGGGATCAGCCCCAGCATTTT. The V gene is TRBV7-9, the J gene TRBJ1-5, with 9 nucleotides matching TRBD1. V lost 5 bases to trimming and J lost 5 bases; unmatched junction nucleotides: 7. The germline gives CDR1 SEHNR, CDR2 FQNEAQ (reference sequence). This CDR3 has 15 residues. Full variable domain (outside the CDR3, taken from reference TRBV7-9 and TRBJ1-5): DTGVSQNPRHKITKRGQNVTFRCDPISEHNRLYWYRQTLGQGPEFLTYFQNEAQLEKSRLLSDRFSAERPKGSFSTLEIQRTEQGDSAMYLCASSTTTGGDQPQHFGDGTRLSIL.

The rearrangement joins TRBV29-1 to TRBJ1-2, with D possibly matching TRBD1 (5 bases). V dropped 6 bases and J dropped 4 bases, with 15 bases sitting between them. Germline V gene sequence: CDR1 SQVTM, CDR2 ANQGSEA. The CDR3 spans 13 residues. The CDR3 is CSVVTEGVYGYTF. The CDR3 DNA reads as TGCAGCGTCGTGACAGAAGGGGTCTATGGCTACACCTTC.

This chain joins TRBV6-1 and TRBJ1-2; maybe TRBD1 (5 bases). This CDR3 spans 14 amino acids. Trimming left V 2 bases short and J 3 bases short, with 10 bases between. The germline V gene encodes CDR1 MNHNS and CDR2 SASEGT. CDR3 amino acids: CASSERGTYYGYTF. CDR3 nucleotide sequence: TGTGCCAGCAGTGAAAGGGGCACCTACTATGGCTACACCTTC.

This clone appeared once. The chain recombines TRBV7-8 with TRBJ2-7; weak D call: TRBD2 (5 bases). The CDR3 sequence is 14 residues long. V was cut by 1 base and J by 3 bases, with 10 bases left in between. CDR1 is SGHVS and CDR2 is FQNEAQ in the germline V gene. The DNA for the CDR3 is TGTGCCAGCAGCTTAGTTGAGGGCGGCTACGAGCAGTACTTC. Encoded protein: CASSLVEGGYEQYF. Together with reference TRBV7-8 and TRBJ2-7, the CDR3 gives the full variable domain: GAGVSQSPRYKVAKRGQDVALRCDPISGHVSLFWYQQALGQGPEFLTYFQNEAQLDKSGLPSDRFFAERPEGSVSTLKIQRTQQEDSAVYLCASSLVEGGYEQYFGPGTRLTVT.

This rearrangement joins TRBV13 to TRBJ1-1; D gene uncertain. The CDR3 runs 14 residues. The germline gives CDR1 PRHDT, CDR2 FYEKMQ (reference sequence). V dropped 5 bases and J dropped 2 bases, with 12 bases sitting between them. CDR3 in amino acids: CASSIPGYNTEAFF. In DNA form, the CDR3 reads TGTGCCAGCAGCATCCCGGGTTACAACACTGAAGCTTTCTTT. Together with reference TRBV13 and TRBJ1-1, the CDR3 gives the full variable domain: AAGVIQSPRHLIKEKRETATLKCYPIPRHDTVYWYQQGPGQDPQFLISFYEKMQSDKGSIPDRFSAQQFSDYHSELNMSSLELGDSALYFCASSIPGYNTEAFFGQGTRLTVV.